The sequence of this T cell receptor beta chain was determined in a study of shared T cell receptors in the human thymus. Clones were read by immunoSEQ multiplex PCR, and TCRdb kept only the in-frame ones, dropping some. The sample lists hundreds of thousands of clones; more than 70% were seen once. The CDR3 loop spans 14 amino acids. The V gene lost 5 bases and the J gene lost 6 bases, with 16 bases spanning the gap. Per the germline V gene, CDR1 is MDHEN and CDR2 is SYDVKM. These data also formed part of another study, on human thymus T cells. That report adds: The donor group consisted of healthy Finnish infants who were having corrective surgery for congenital heart defects.

J is TRBJ1-2 and V is TRBV28; the D gene is possibly TRBD1 (5 bases). The sequencing sample was made of thymocytes. The sequence was obtained from a boy younger than two with a congenital heart defect. The CDR3 nucleotides are TGTGCCAGCAGTAATCCGGGGGGTCAGAATGGCTACACCTTC. This sequence encodes CASSNPGGQNGYTF.